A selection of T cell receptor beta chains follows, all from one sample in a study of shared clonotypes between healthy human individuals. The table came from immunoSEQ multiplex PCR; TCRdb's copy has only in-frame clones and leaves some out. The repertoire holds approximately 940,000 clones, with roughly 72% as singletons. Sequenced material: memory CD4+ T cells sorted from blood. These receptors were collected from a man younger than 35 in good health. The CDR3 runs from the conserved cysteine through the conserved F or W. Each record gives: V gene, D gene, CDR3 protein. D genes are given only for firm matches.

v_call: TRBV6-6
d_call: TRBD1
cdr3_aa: CASSPRDRGAYEQYF

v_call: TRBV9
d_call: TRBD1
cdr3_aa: CASSVTDRGSYEQYF

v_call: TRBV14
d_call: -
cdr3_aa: CASSGRGEAFF

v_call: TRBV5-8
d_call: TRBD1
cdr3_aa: CASSVDREAYF

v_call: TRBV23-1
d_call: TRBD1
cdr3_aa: CASNYRDRVEIEQFF

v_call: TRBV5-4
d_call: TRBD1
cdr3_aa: CASSLDRGQGGAEAFF

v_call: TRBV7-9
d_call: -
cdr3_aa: CASSLGLGNTIYF

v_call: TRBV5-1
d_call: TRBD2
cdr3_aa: CASSLAASGQETQYF

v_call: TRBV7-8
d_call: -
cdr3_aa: CASSLLGGTYEQYF

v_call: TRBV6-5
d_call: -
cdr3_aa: CASRAYTNINQPQHF

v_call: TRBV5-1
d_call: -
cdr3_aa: CASSLGSSYEQYF

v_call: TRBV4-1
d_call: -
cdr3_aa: CASSRPTGSYEQYF

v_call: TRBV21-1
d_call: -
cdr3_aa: CASSKVPSGRREQYF

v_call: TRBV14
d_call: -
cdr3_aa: CASSRQSYYEQYF

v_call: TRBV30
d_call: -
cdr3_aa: CAYSASSGNTIYF

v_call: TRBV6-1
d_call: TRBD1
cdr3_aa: CASSEGDRDEQYF

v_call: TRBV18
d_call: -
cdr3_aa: CASSPQAGYPSGNTIYF

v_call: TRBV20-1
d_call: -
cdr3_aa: CSGGLAGAQYF

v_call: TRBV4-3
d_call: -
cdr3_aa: CASSQERGSYEQYF

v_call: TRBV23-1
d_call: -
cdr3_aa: CASSQGQFSNQPQHF

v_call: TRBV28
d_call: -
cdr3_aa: CASRVGGRDYGYTF

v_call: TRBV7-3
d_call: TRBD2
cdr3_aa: CASSREGQETQYF

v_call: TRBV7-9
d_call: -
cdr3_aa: CASSQRQGQEKLFF

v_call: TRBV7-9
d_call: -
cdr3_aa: CASSLRLPKGHGYTF

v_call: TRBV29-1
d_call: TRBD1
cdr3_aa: CSALVGTGVGNEQFF

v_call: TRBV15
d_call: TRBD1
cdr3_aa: CATGTGNIQAFF

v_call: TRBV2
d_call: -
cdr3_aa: CASSVTAGSQETQYF

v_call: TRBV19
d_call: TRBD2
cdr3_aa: CASSLREATDTQYF

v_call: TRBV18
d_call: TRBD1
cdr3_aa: CASSPSGQNNQPQHF

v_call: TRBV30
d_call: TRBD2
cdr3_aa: CAWGGGTSGTSSYEQYF

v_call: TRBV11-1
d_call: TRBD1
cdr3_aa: CASSRIGTGDGYTF

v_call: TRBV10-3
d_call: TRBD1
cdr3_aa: CAISELVSGGSGGYTF

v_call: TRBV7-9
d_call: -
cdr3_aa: CASSYNEQFF

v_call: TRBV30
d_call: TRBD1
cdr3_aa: CAWSSPTGGRTGELFF

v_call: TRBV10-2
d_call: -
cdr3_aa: CASGRGETEAFF

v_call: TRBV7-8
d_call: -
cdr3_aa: CASSFRVGSDNEQFF

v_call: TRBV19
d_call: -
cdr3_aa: CASSHQGTPRGYTF

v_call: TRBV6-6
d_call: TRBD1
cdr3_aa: CASSHGTGKNIQYF

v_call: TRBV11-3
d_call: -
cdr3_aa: CASSLEVTDTQYF

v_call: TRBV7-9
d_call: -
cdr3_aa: CASRRQGYNEQFF

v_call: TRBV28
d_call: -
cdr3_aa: CASSVGGGHGEQYF

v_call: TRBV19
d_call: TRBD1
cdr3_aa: CASRADRWNTEAFF

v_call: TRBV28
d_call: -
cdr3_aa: CASTRLGSPLHF

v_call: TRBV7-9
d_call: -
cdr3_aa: CASSLGTSYNEQFF

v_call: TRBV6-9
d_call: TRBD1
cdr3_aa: CASSCTGGTEAFF

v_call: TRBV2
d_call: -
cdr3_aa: CASSAGGLRQPQHF

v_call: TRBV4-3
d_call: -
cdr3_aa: CASSQVYSSGANVLTF

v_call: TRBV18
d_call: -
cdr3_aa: CASSPARTGEQFF

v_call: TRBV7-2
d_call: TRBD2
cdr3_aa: CASSLNSIYAGGAGELFF

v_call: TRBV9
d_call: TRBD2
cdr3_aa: CASSSGTSGNNEQFF

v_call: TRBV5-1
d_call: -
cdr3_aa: CASASGSGETQYF

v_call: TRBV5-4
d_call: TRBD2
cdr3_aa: CASSQISGGYTGELFF

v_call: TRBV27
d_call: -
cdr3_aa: CASSLPRSVYEQYF

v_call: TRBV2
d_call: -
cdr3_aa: CASSGTTIKDTQYF

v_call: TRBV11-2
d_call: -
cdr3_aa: CASSPAQESNQPQHF

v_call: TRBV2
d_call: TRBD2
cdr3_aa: CASRGTSGGSGANVLTF